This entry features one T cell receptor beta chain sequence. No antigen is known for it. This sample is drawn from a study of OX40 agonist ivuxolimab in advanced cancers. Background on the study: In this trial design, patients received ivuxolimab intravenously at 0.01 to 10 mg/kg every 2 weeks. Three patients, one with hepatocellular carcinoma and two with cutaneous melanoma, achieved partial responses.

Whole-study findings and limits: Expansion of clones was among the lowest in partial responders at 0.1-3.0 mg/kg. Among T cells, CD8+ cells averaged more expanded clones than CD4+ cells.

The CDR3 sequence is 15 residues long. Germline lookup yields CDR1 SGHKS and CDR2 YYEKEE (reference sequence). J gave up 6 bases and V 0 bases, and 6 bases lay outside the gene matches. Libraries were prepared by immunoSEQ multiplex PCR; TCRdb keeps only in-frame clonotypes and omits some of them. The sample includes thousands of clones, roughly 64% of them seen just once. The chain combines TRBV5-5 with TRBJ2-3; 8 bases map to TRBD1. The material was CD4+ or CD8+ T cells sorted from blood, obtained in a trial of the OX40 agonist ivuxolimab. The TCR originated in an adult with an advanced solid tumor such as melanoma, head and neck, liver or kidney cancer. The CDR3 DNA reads TGTGCCAGCAGCTTGGGACAGGGGAGTTTGGATACGCAGTATTTT. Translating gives CASSLGQGSLDTQYF.